The 23 T cell receptor beta chains in this list originate from one sample, sequenced in a study of blood T cell repertoires in COVID-19. Sequencing was performed with immunoSEQ multiplex PCR; in TCRdb, only in-frame clones are kept and a portion is missing. This sample carries 80,000 to 95,000 clones, 87% of them seen once, and the ten largest clones take about a sixth. What was sequenced was peripheral blood. Every receptor here comes from a human donor in a cohort sampled during active COVID-19.

The chain combines TRBV5-1 with TRBJ2-5, with 8 bases aligning to TRBD1. The CDR3 sequence is 14 residues long. CDR1 and CDR2 (germline): SGHRS, YFSETQ. The V and J ends lost 3 bases and 4 bases, in that order; junction bases with no gene match: 5. DNA of the CDR3: TGCGCCAGCAGCTCAGGACAGGGAAGAGAGACCCAGTACTTC. This sequence encodes CASSSGQGRETQYF. The full variable domain, rest sourced from reference TRBV5-1 and TRBJ2-5, is KAGVTQTPRYLIKTRGQQVTLSCSPISGHRSVSWYQQTPGQGLQFLFEYFSETQRNKGNFPGRFSGRQFSNSRSEMNVSTLELGDSALYLCASSSGQGRETQYFGPGTRLLVL.

V and J are TRBV5-1 and TRBJ2-5, with 8 bases matching TRBD2. Germline lookup yields CDR1 SGHRS and CDR2 YFSETQ. The CDR3 spans 18 residues. The V gene end was trimmed by 4 bases and the J gene end by 1 base; junction bases not matched to a gene: 15. CDR3: CASSPTASWRGAQETQYF. In DNA form, the CDR3 reads TGCGCCAGCAGCCCCACGGCCTCTTGGCGGGGGGCCCAAGAGACCCAGTACTTC. The full variable domain, with the rest looked up from reference TRBV5-1 and TRBJ2-5, is KAGVTQTPRYLIKTRGQQVTLSCSPISGHRSVSWYQQTPGQGLQFLFEYFSETQRNKGNFPGRFSGRQFSNSRSEMNVSTLELGDSALYLCASSPTASWRGAQETQYFGPGTRLLVL.

V gene TRBV9 combines with J gene TRBJ2-3; D gene unclear. Trimming removed 0 bases at V and 6 bases at J, with 5 bases between. This CDR3 is 12 amino acids long. Germline CDR1 and CDR2: SGDLS and YYNGEE. The CDR3 nucleotides are TGTGCCAGCAGCGTAGCTCGTGATACGCAGTATTTT. Translated, it gives CASSVARDTQYF. Variable domain in full (rest from reference TRBV9 and TRBJ2-3): DSGVTQTPKHLITATGQRVTLRCSPRSGDLSVYWYQQSLDQGLQFLIQYYNGEERAKGNILERFSAQQFPDLHSELNLSSLELGDSALYFCASSVARDTQYFGPGTRLTVL.

The V and J genes are TRBV6-1 and TRBJ1-2; possible D gene TRBD1, 5 bases. The germline V and J ends were trimmed by 3 bases and 4 bases, with 18 bases remaining between them. CDR3 length equals 16 residues. Germline assignment: CDR1 MNHNS and CDR2 SASEGT. The DNA of the CDR3 is TGTGCCAGCAGTGATGGGGGGTCCACGTATAGCTATGGCTACACCTTC. Amino acids: CASSDGGSTYSYGYTF.

The chain uses TRBV19 and TRBJ2-1, with TRBD2 identical over 13 bases. V shed 5 bases and J 9 bases; nucleotides not matched to a gene: 7. The CDR3 contains 15 residues. Germline V CDR1 and CDR2: LNHDA, SQIVND (reference sequence). In nucleotides, the CDR3 is TGTGCCAGTAGTGCCACTAGCGGGGGGGCCGCTGAGCAGTTCTTC. Translated: CASSATSGGAAEQFF.

The rearrangement joins TRBV6-5 to TRBJ1-2, with 8 bases aligning to TRBD1. CDR3 length: 14 residues. Germline V CDR1 and CDR2: MNHEY, SVGAGI. V lost 0 bases to trimming and J lost 3 bases; unmatched junction nucleotides: 0. The CDR3 loop reads CASSYSTGDYGYTF. In DNA form, the CDR3 reads TGTGCCAGCAGTTACTCGACAGGGGACTATGGCTACACCTTC.

As concerns this clone: One end of the junction is discordant with germline, which a read error may explain. This rearrangement joins TRBV3-1 (or the pseudogene TRBV3-2) to TRBJ2-7; the D gene is possibly TRBD1 (6 bases). Germline V gives CDR1 LGHDT, CDR2 YNNKEL (reference sequence). The CDR3 runs to 15 residues. In DNA form, the CDR3 reads TGTGCCAGCAGCCAAGTTTGGGGGCCGGTTTACGGGCAGTACTTC. Translation: CASSQVWGPVYGQYF.

CDR3 region: CASSGEVGTEAFF. DNA for the CDR3: TGTGCCAGCAGCGGCGAGGTGGGCACTGAAGCTTTCTTT. The chain has TRBV5-6 and TRBJ1-1; no definite D call. Between the trimmed V and J ends, which lost 4 bases and 4 bases, there was a span of 11 bases. This CDR3 contains 13 residues. The germline gives CDR1 SGHDT, CDR2 YYEEEE.

This clone was seen a single time. An end of the junction differs from the germline gene, which may be a read error. The V gene is TRBV11-2, the J gene TRBJ1-1; TRBD1 matches 9 bases. The CDR3 spans 15 residues. Germline CDR1 and CDR2: SGHAT and FQNNGV. In DNA, the CDR3 is TGTGCCAGCAGCTTAGACGGGACAGGGTACACGGAAGCTTTCTTT. This encodes CASSLDGTGYTEAFF.

This chain uses TRBV6-1 with TRBJ1-5, with unresolved D. Per the germline V gene, CDR1 is MNHNS and CDR2 is SASEGT. V lost 0 bases and J 2 bases, leaving 17 bases between the germline ends. The CDR3 consists of 18 residues. CDR3 loop: CASSEAELLRVGNQPQHF. CDR3 in DNA: TGTGCCAGCAGTGAAGCCGAACTCCTGCGAGTAGGCAATCAGCCCCAGCATTTT.

This CDR3 reads CASRAGTHNTDTQYF. The CDR3 coding sequence is TGTGCCAGCAGAGCCGGGACACATAACACAGATACGCAGTATTTT. V usage is TRBV5-6 and J usage is TRBJ2-3; tentatively, D is TRBD1 (6 bases). Germline CDR1 reads SGHDT; CDR2 reads YYEEEE. The V gene lost 5 bases and the J gene lost 2 bases, with 15 bases spanning the gap. The CDR3 loop spans 15 amino acids.

CDR3 protein: CASTRLLQETQYF. CDR3 bases: TGTGCCAGCACCCGACTCCTCCAAGAGACCCAGTACTTC. The V and J genes are TRBV28 and TRBJ2-5; D remains ambiguous. This CDR3 contains 13 residues. V was trimmed by 7 bases and J by 1 base, leaving 10 bases between them. From germline, CDR1 is MDHEN and CDR2 SYDVKM.

The chain couples TRBV9 to TRBJ1-2; 8 bases line up with TRBD1. The trim removed 0 bases at V and 8 bases at J, leaving 3 bases unmatched. Germline loops: CDR1 SGDLS, CDR2 YYNGEE. The CDR3 totals 13 residues. This CDR3 reads CASSVDRGRGYTF. In DNA, the CDR3 is TGTGCCAGCAGCGTAGACAGGGGGAGAGGCTACACCTTC. The variable domain in full, completed from reference TRBV9 and TRBJ1-2, reads DSGVTQTPKHLITATGQRVTLRCSPRSGDLSVYWYQQSLDQGLQFLIQYYNGEERAKGNILERFSAQQFPDLHSELNLSSLELGDSALYFCASSVDRGRGYTFGSGTRLTVV.

The rearrangement links TRBV5-4 to TRBJ2-3, with 10 bases fitting TRBD2. The CDR3 is made up of 15 amino acids. The junction had 6 bases not matched to a gene; V was cut back by 0 bases and J by 8 bases. Germline CDR1 SGHNT, CDR2 YYREEE (reference sequence). CDR3 residues: CASSLASGGLGTQYF. In DNA form, the CDR3 reads TGTGCCAGCAGCTTGGCTAGCGGGGGCTTAGGTACGCAGTATTTT. The full variable domain, with the rest looked up from reference TRBV5-4 and TRBJ2-3, is ETGVTQSPTHLIKTRGQQVTLRCSSQSGHNTVSWYQQALGQGPQFIFQYYREEENGRGNFPPRFSGLQFPNYSSELNVNALELDDSALYLCASSLASGGLGTQYFGPGTRLTVL.

The chain employs TRBV11-1 and TRBJ1-1; TRBD1 agrees at 9 bases. This CDR3 contains 15 residues. Germline V CDR1 and CDR2: SGHAT, FQDESV (reference sequence). After removal of 5 bases from V and 3 bases from J, the junction contained 7 bases not matched to a gene. This chain's CDR3 is CASSIKTGGYTEAFF. CDR3 nucleotide sequence: TGTGCCAGCAGCATAAAGACAGGGGGGTACACTGAAGCTTTCTTT.

The chain carries TRBV6-5 and TRBJ2-2; a weak D match, TRBD1 (6 bases). Trimming shortened V by 5 bases and J by 1 base, and 8 bases separated the two germline ends. The germline V gene has CDR1 MNHEY and CDR2 SVGAGI. This CDR3 is 14 amino acids long. The CDR3 nucleotides are TGTGCCAGCAGTAAACAGGGGAACACCGGGGAGCTGTTTTTT. It is translated as CASSKQGNTGELFF.

This clone was found a few times. This chain connects TRBV19 to TRBJ1-5; possibly TRBD1 for D (5 bases). The CDR3 has 15 amino acids. Trimming took 1 base from V and 9 from J, leaving 16 bases between them. Germline V gene lookup returns CDR1 LNHDA and CDR2 SQIVND (reference sequence). CDR3 coding DNA: TGTGCCAGTAGTATAGGGGGACGGGGGTTATGGCCCCAGCATTTT. It codes for CASSIGGRGLWPQHF.

This clone was picked up one time. The rearrangement links TRBV30 to TRBJ1-1; 7 bases fit TRBD1. With V trimmed by 2 bases and J by 0 bases, 9 bases remained unmatched. The CDR3 runs to 16 residues. Germline V gene sequence: CDR1 GTSNPN, CDR2 SVGIG (reference sequence). This CDR3 is CAWSLLSRGMNTEAFF. In DNA form, the CDR3 reads TGTGCCTGGAGTCTACTTTCCAGGGGGATGAACACTGAAGCTTTCTTT.

The rearrangement joins TRBV15 to TRBJ1-1; D remains unclear. Germline V gene lookup returns CDR1 LNHNV and CDR2 YYDKDF (reference sequence). The V end lost 1 base, the J end lost 1 base, and 4 bases lay between the germline ends. The CDR3 is 13 amino acids. The CDR3 coding sequence is TGTGCCACCAGCAGAGTCAAGAACACTGAAGCTTTCTTT. Amino acids: CATSRVKNTEAFF.

The V gene is TRBV18, the J gene TRBJ1-3; the D gene is possibly TRBD1 (5 bases). V was shortened by 5 bases and J by 0 bases, with 17 bases between the two germline ends. The CDR3 runs 17 residues. Germline CDR1 reads KGHSH; CDR2 reads LQKENI. The CDR3 protein is CASSTIVRQSSGNTIYF. CDR3 coding DNA: TGTGCCAGCTCAACAATCGTTCGACAGAGCTCTGGAAACACCATATATTTT.

The rearrangement uses TRBV7-2 and TRBJ2-6; 9 bases agree with TRBD1. V trimming: 7 bases; J trimming: 0 bases; junction bases outside the gene matches: 4. The CDR3 loop spans 16 amino acids. Per the germline V gene, CDR1 is SGHTA and CDR2 is FQGNSA. CDR3 protein: CASIRDRDSGANVLTF. The CDR3 nucleotides are TGTGCCAGCATCAGGGACAGGGACTCTGGGGCCAACGTCCTGACTTTC.

The chain is built from TRBV5-1 and TRBJ1-3; D gene uncertain. From germline, CDR1 is SGHRS and CDR2 YFSETQ. The CDR3 sequence is 15 residues long. Between the trimmed V and J ends, which lost 1 base and 0 bases, there was a span of 8 bases. CDR3 amino acids: CASSLTAASGNTIYF. The CDR3, as DNA: TGCGCCAGCAGCTTGACGGCGGCCTCTGGAAACACCATATATTTT. The whole variable domain, filled in from reference TRBV5-1 and TRBJ1-3, reads KAGVTQTPRYLIKTRGQQVTLSCSPISGHRSVSWYQQTPGQGLQFLFEYFSETQRNKGNFPGRFSGRQFSNSRSEMNVSTLELGDSALYLCASSLTAASGNTIYFGEGSWLTVV.

Notes on this clone: At one end the junction does not follow the germline gene, possibly because of a read error. V usage is TRBV7-7 and J usage is TRBJ2-5; 7 bases agree with TRBD2. The CDR3 sequence is 17 residues long. Per the germline V gene, CDR1 is SSHAT and CDR2 is FNYEAQ (reference sequence). CDR3 DNA sequence: TGTGCTAGCAGCTTAGGTCTCGAGACTAGCTCCCGAGAGACCCAGTACTTC. Translating gives CASSLGLETSSRETQYF.